Below, 20 T cell receptor beta chains from the same sample are listed, as sequenced in a study of T cells in Graves' hyperthyroidism and ophthalmopathy. Amplification of TCR beta CDR3 regions used RNA as the template. An initial round of RT-PCR targeting the TCR CDR3 relied on the HTBI primer set. TCRdb re-called the multiplex PCR reads through MiXCR, storing one row per CDR3 protein. The top ten hold 50% of the sample, which has 300,000 or so distinct CDR3 sequences, around 23% seen once. Sequenced sample: blood. These receptors came from a woman aged 50 to 60 with Graves' hyperthyroidism.

This clonotype appeared many times. The chain is built from TRBV12-3 or TRBV12-4 and TRBJ2-3, with a weak D call TRBD2 (6 bases). The CDR3 loop spans 15 amino acids. V lost 6 bases, J lost 4 bases, and 17 bases lay in between. CDR3 sequence: CASSLSGGGPDTQYF. In nucleotides, the CDR3 is TGTGCCAGCAGCCTTAGCGGTGGGGGTCCAGATACGCAGTATTTT.

This clonotype has at least ten counts. CDR3 sequence reads: CASSFTFTRGQETQYF. The CDR3 nucleotides are TGTGCCAGCAGCTTCACATTCACCAGGGGACAAGAGACCCAGTACTTC. This chain connects TRBV5-6 to TRBJ2-5, with D possibly being TRBD1 (6 bases). V gave up 2 bases and J gave up 2 bases, with 16 bases separating them. There are 16 residues in the CDR3. CDR1 and CDR2 (germline): SGHDT, YYEEEE.

The rearrangement links TRBV2 to TRBJ2-2; 9 nucleotides line up with TRBD1. The V and J ends lost 5 bases and 7 bases, in that order; junction bases with no gene match: 5. The CDR3 consists of 14 residues. Germline CDR1 reads SNHLY; CDR2 reads FYNNEI. The chain's CDR3 is CASSRTGDNGELFF. DNA of the CDR3: TGTGCCAGCAGTCGGACAGGGGATAACGGGGAGCTGTTTTTT.

V gene TRBV9 combines with J gene TRBJ1-3; D not resolved. CDR3 size: 16 residues. CDR1 is SGDLS and CDR2 is YYNGEE in the germline V gene. V was pared by 0 bases and J by 0 bases, with 10 bases between. This CDR3 is CASSVARPYSGNTIYF. CDR3 nucleotide sequence: TGTGCCAGCAGCGTAGCCCGACCCTACTCTGGAAACACCATATATTTT.

This clonotype appeared many times. The chain carries TRBV19 and TRBJ1-2; no reliable D call. Trimming left V 3 bases short and J 3 bases short, with 11 bases between. Germline V gene sequence: CDR1 LNHDA, CDR2 SQIVND (reference sequence). This CDR3 has 14 amino acids. In DNA form, the CDR3 reads TGTGCCAGTAGTATCCAGACGGAATACTATGGCTACACCTTC. Its translation: CASSIQTEYYGYTF.

This clonotype was observed at least ten times. V and J are TRBV5-1 and TRBJ1-5, with 7 positions matching TRBD1. Germline V lookup: CDR1 SGHRS, CDR2 YFSETQ. Trimming cost V 4 bases and J 6 bases; bases outside gene matches: 4. The CDR3 sequence is 13 residues long. The DNA of the CDR3 is TGCGCCAGCAGCACTCACAGGGGTCAGCCCCAGCATTTT. This translates into CASSTHRGQPQHF.

A note on this clonotype: This CDR3 fails to terminate in the conserved phenylalanine or tryptophan, so it likely reflects a read error. The V gene is TRBV6-1, the J gene TRBJ1-5; D is ambiguous. Trimming took off 7 bases at V and 2 bases at J, with 12 bases between the two ends. CDR1 and CDR2 from the germline V gene are MNHNS and SASEGT. This CDR3 has 14 amino acids. This CDR3 is CASKAGERNQPQHL. The CDR3 coding sequence is TGTGCCAGCAAAGCCGGGGAGCGCAATCAGCCCCAGCATCTT.

The gene calls are TRBV30 and TRBJ2-2; TRBD1 aligns across 7 bases. This CDR3 is 14 amino acids long. Germline CDR1 is GTSNPN and CDR2 is SVGIG (reference sequence). V shed 5 bases and J 4 bases; nucleotides not matched to a gene: 7. Here the CDR3 DNA reads TGTGCCTGGGGACACAGGGGTAGCACCGGGGAGCTGTTTTTT. Translating gives CAWGHRGSTGELFF.

This clonotype was detected a few times. V is TRBV9 and J is TRBJ2-7, with D possibly matching TRBD2 (6 bases). CDR3 length: 16 amino acids. V shed 0 bases and J shed 1 base, with 14 bases lying between them. CDR1 and CDR2 (germline): SGDLS, YYNGEE. The CDR3 region has the DNA TGTGCCAGCAGCGTAGACTTAGCGGCCAATTCCTACGAGCAGTACTTC. Encoded protein: CASSVDLAANSYEQYF.

This clonotype was counted ten times or more. This sequence joins TRBV20-1 and TRBJ2-3; D is uncertain. V was pared by 1 base and J by 14 bases, with 10 bases between. Germline assignment: CDR1 DFQATT and CDR2 SNEGSKA (reference sequence). The CDR3 is 10 residues long. In DNA form, the CDR3 reads TGCAGTGCTAGAGCCGAGCAATGGTATTTT. Protein: CSARAEQWYF.

This clonotype was detected a few times. The chain combines TRBV11-2 with TRBJ1-6, with D maybe TRBD1 (6 bases). The germline gives CDR1 SGHAT, CDR2 FQNNGV. CDR3 length: 15 residues. V was pared by 1 base and J by 11 bases, with 15 bases between. The CDR3 sequence: CASSLGGGANPPLHF. As DNA, the CDR3 is TGTGCCAGCAGCTTAGGTGGGGGGGCGAATCCACCCCTCCACTTT.

This clonotype has ten or more counts. The chain combines TRBV18 with TRBJ2-5; 7 nucleotides agree with TRBD2. This CDR3 region has 12 residues. The V segment lost 9 bases and the J segment 1 base; nucleotides outside the gene matches: 2. Germline V gene lookup returns CDR1 KGHSH and CDR2 LQKENI. The CDR3 nucleotides are TGTGCCAGGCGGGGGATCCAAGAGACCCAGTACTTC. It codes for CARRGIQETQYF.

The rearrangement joins TRBV12-3 or TRBV12-4 to TRBJ2-1; 10 bases fit TRBD2. With V trimmed by 7 bases and J by 4 bases, 7 bases remained unmatched. This CDR3 has 15 amino acids. As DNA, the CDR3 is TGTGCCAGCACCACACTAGCGGGACAATACAATGAGCAGTTCTTC. Protein: CASTTLAGQYNEQFF.

Ten or more counts support this clonotype. This rearrangement joins TRBV20-1 to TRBJ1-1; D gene unclear. The CDR3 totals 11 residues. Germline assignment: CDR1 DFQATT and CDR2 SNEGSKA (reference sequence). V was trimmed by 5 bases and J by 2 bases, leaving 6 bases between them. CDR3: CSAADNTEAFF. The CDR3 nucleotides read TGCAGTGCTGCAGATAACACTGAAGCTTTCTTT.

At least ten counts were recorded for this clonotype. This rearrangement joins TRBV30 to TRBJ2-2; D call uncertain. Deletions cut 1 base from V and 0 bases from J, with 9 bases between. The germline CDR1 and CDR2 sequences are GTSNPN and SVGIG (reference sequence). The CDR3 totals 15 residues. CDR3 amino acids: CAWSARRPNTGELFF. The CDR3 DNA reads TGTGCCTGGAGTGCCCGGCGGCCGAACACCGGGGAGCTGTTTTTT.

J is TRBJ2-3 and V is TRBV9, with a tentative D call TRBD1 (5 bases). Germline V gene sequence: CDR1 SGDLS, CDR2 YYNGEE. This CDR3 region has 15 residues. Trimming removed 0 bases from V and 4 bases from J, with 12 bases in between. CDR3 DNA: TGTGCCAGCAGCGTAGGGGGAATAGGGGCAGATACGCAGTATTTT. Its translation is CASSVGGIGADTQYF.

This clonotype showed up just a few times. This chain connects TRBV7-3 to TRBJ2-3; 12 bases agree with TRBD2. The CDR3 has 14 amino acids. From germline, CDR1 is SGHTA and CDR2 FQGTGA. Trimming at V came to 5 bases and at J to 8 bases, leaving 5 bases not matched to a gene. In DNA form, the CDR3 reads TGTGCCAGCAGCCTAGCGGGGGGGCCTGTTACGCAGTATTTT. Protein: CASSLAGGPVTQYF. Together with reference TRBV7-3 and TRBJ2-3, the CDR3 gives the full variable domain: GAGVSQTPSNKVTEKGKYVELRCDPISGHTALYWYRQSLGQGPEFLIYFQGTGAADDSGLPNDRFFAVRPEGSVSTLKIQRTERGDSAVYLCASSLAGGPVTQYFGPGTRLTVL.

This chain uses TRBV7-2 with TRBJ2-7, with 12 bases matching TRBD2. The length of the CDR3 is 15 residues. The junction had 6 bases not matched to a gene; V was cut back by 6 bases and J by 3 bases. Germline V gene lookup returns CDR1 SGHTA and CDR2 FQGNSA. The CDR3 DNA reads TGTGCCAGCAGTCTGACTAGCGGGAGATACTACGAGCAGTACTTC. Its protein is CASSLTSGRYYEQYF.

This clonotype was picked up many times. This chain uses TRBV3-1 with TRBJ2-6; a possible D gene is TRBD2 (5 bases). Germline CDR1 reads LGHDT; CDR2 reads YNNKEL (reference sequence). The CDR3 extends over 16 amino acids. Trimming removed 5 bases from V and 2 bases from J, with 13 bases in between. CDR3 nucleotides: TGTGCCAGCAGCGGCGAGGTGAGGGCTGGGGCCAACGTCCTGACTTTC. This gives the protein CASSGEVRAGANVLTF. The variable domain in full, completed from reference TRBV3-1 and TRBJ2-6, reads DTAVSQTPKYLVTQMGNDKSIKCEQNLGHDTMYWYKQDSKKFLKIMFSYNNKELIINETVPNRFSPKSPDKAHLNLHINSLELGDSAVYFCASSGEVRAGANVLTFGAGSRLTVL.

The sample holds many counts of this clonotype. The genes are TRBV12-3 or TRBV12-4 and TRBJ1-1, with unresolved D. There are 10 residues in the CDR3. Trimming shortened V by 8 bases and J by 4 bases, and 5 bases separated the two germline ends. The CDR3 coding sequence is TGTGCCAGCGGCTTCACTGAAGCTTTCTTT. Translating gives CASGFTEAFF.